This record covers a single T cell receptor (beta chain). This clonotype was seen at least ten times. Its antigen is not yet known. No per-base quality is available; no much larger clone lies one base away. In the germline V gene, CDR1 corresponds to SGHTA and CDR2 to FQGNSA. At the junction V is shortened by 1 base and J by 3 bases; bases outside the gene matches: 5. The CDR3 contains 15 residues, cysteine and phenylalanine counted. Only the CDR3 part of the read is kept: 45 bases, read in frame from the first base. The sample belongs to a study of T cells in Graves' hyperthyroidism and ophthalmopathy (dated by TCRdb to 2018 to 2020). Study-level background: Peripheral blood samples were taken at the time of initial diagnosis, prior to any treatment. A discovery cohort of about 95 patients, 43 with Graves' ophthalmopathy and about 60 with stable Graves' hyperthyroidism, was used to find distinguishing TCR V-J signatures. An independent validation cohort of under 20 hyperthyroidism patients and about 15 patients who later progressed to ophthalmopathy tested prospective prediction of ophthalmopathy. The 90 or so discovery patients were randomly split 7:3 into training and test sets. Thyroid tissue and blood T-cell repertoires from about six Graves' hyperthyroidism patients were also compared in the study. After blood sampling, hyperthyroidism patients were treated with methimazole at a starting dose of 30 mg daily, and ophthalmopathy patients were treated with high-dose intravenous methylprednisolone. The paper reports TCR Vbeta CDR3 sequencing of some 140 peripheral blood samples: approximately 41 ophthalmopathy, under 85 hyperthyroidism and roughly 17 progressor patients.

TCR beta CDR3 regions were amplified from RNA transcripts. For the first round of RT-PCR on the TCR CDR3, the HTBI primer set was used together with the Qiagen OneStep RT-PCR kit. A second multiplex PCR round built the libraries, followed by size selection and purification. Paired-end sequencing of the libraries was performed with 100 bp reads on an Illumina HiSeq2000. In the paper's pipeline: SOAPnuke was used to process the raw data, throwing out any read that contained adapters or uncalled bases, had a mean Phred below 15, or lacked an exact constant-primer or identifier match. High-quality paired reads were merged using COPE v1.2.5, and each unique nucleotide sequence was defined as a clonotype. MiTCR v1.1 was used to align the clonotypes against IMGT TRBV, TRBD and TRBJ reference segments. Only V-J combinations with frequency above 0.0001, covering about 99% of repertoires, were analysed. The TCS score was defined as F50 (clonal expansion) divided by E x V (chaos), with BLOSUM62-based TCRdist calculated between CDR3 peptides within each V-J. Welch's t-statistics and random forest reduced some 510 V-J features to 10 to 15, which were used in a naive Bayes classifier (R e1071). The public sequencing data were trimmed at Q25 with fastp and processed into clonotypes with MiXCR by TCRdb, which kept only in-frame beta chains. Rows merge per CDR3 protein into single entries with the most common DNA and genes. The V and J calls and clone size are TCRdb's, not the authors'. In all, the sample holds hundreds of thousands of distinct CDR3 sequences, and 20% to 25% of those were seen once. Together, the top ten hold 25% to 30% of the sample.

Beyond this particular receptor, the publication reports: In validation, the model predicted progression to ophthalmopathy a median of roughly 6.2 months before onset, with approximately 68% sensitivity and nearly 75% specificity. A 13 V-J signature model separated ophthalmopathy from stable hyperthyroidism, with just over 85% sensitivity and 81% to 82% specificity in cross-validation and 80%/75% in testing. Most expanded thyroid clonotypes (frequency above 0.001) were also detected in blood, suggesting blood repertoires may reflect thyroid immune responses. No statistical method was used to fix the sample size in advance, and group allocation was not hidden from the investigators.

Hyperthyroidism patients were newly diagnosed, with disease duration under 2 months, and aged 18 to 65 years. Patients with uncontrolled infections, other autoimmune diseases, pregnancy or lactation were excluded. Diagnoses were based on clinical symptoms, serum thyroxine and TRAb, thyroid ultrasound and orbital computed tomography. For progressor patients, blood was drawn at the first diagnosis of hyperthyroidism, before any ophthalmopathy symptoms had appeared. Ficoll-Paque density gradient centrifugation was used to isolate PBMCs from about 9.4 ml of fresh peripheral blood. Progressor patients were first diagnosed with Graves' hyperthyroidism and then developed ophthalmopathy during follow-up. Total RNA was extracted using Trizol reagent, and RNA quality was assessed on an Agilent 2100 Bioanalyzer.

The V gene is TRBV7-2 and the J gene is TRBJ2-7; 8 of the junction bases match TRBD1. Sequences were obtained from blood. This clonotype originated in a man in his forties with Graves' hyperthyroidism that later progressed to Graves' ophthalmopathy. The DNA is TGTGCCAGCAGCTTAGTTTCACAGGGGGGCTACGAGCAGTACTTC. The resulting protein is CASSLVSQGGYEQYF.